The 14 T cell receptor beta chains in this list originate from one sample, sequenced in a study of T cells in Graves' hyperthyroidism and ophthalmopathy. TCR beta CDR3 regions were amplified from RNA transcripts. First-round RT-PCR targeting the TCR CDR3 was performed with the HTBI primer set. TCRdb used MiXCR to reprocess the multiplex PCR reads, holding one entry per CDR3 protein. The sample lists around 350,000 distinct CDR3 sequences; roughly an eighth were seen once. The specimen was blood. The receptors were gathered from a young woman with Graves' hyperthyroidism.

This sequence joins TRBV7-2 and TRBJ2-7; D gene ambiguous. The CDR3 runs to 13 residues. Deletions cut 1 base from V and 4 bases from J, with 8 bases between. Germline V gene data show CDR1 as SGHTA and CDR2 as FQGNSA. The CDR3 loop reads CASSLDLVYEQYF. The CDR3 DNA sequence: TGTGCCAGCAGCTTAGATCTGGTGTACGAGCAGTACTTC.

This clonotype came up many times. The DNA for the CDR3 is TGTGCCATCAGTGCCCGGGCTTTTACAGCGAACACTGAAGCTTTCTTT. Translation gives CAISARAFTANTEAFF. V is TRBV10-3 and J is TRBJ1-1; D unclear. This CDR3 region has 16 residues. V lost 4 bases, J lost 1 base, and 16 bases lay in between. CDR1 and CDR2 from the germline V gene are ENHRY and SYGVKD.

The chain combines TRBV7-9 with TRBJ2-7; the D gene is possibly TRBD2 (6 bases). The germline gives CDR1 SEHNR, CDR2 FQNEAQ (reference sequence). The V gene lost 4 bases and the J gene lost 7 bases, with 14 bases spanning the gap. The CDR3 covers 13 residues. As DNA, the CDR3 is TGTGCCAGCAGCTCTCACTCTCGGGGGGAGCAGTACTTC. This sequence encodes CASSSHSRGEQYF.

This clonotype was detected ten times or more. The rearrangement links TRBV28 to TRBJ2-5; 10 bases line up with TRBD2. The CDR3 extends over 16 amino acids. The germline V gene has CDR1 MDHEN and CDR2 SYDVKM. The ends lost 2 bases at V and 4 bases at J; junction bases unmatched: 7. CDR3 protein: CASSLRSGGVGETQYF. CDR3 nucleotides: TGTGCCAGCAGTTTAAGGAGCGGGGGGGTGGGAGAGACCCAGTACTTC.

This clonotype was seen ten or more times. The chain links TRBV7-3 to TRBJ2-1, with TRBD1 identical over 7 bases. Germline loops: CDR1 SGHTA, CDR2 FQGTGA. The ends lost 5 bases at V and 9 bases at J; junction bases unmatched: 13. The CDR3 loop spans 15 amino acids. CDR3 coding DNA: TGTGCCAGCAGCGTCGCACAGGGGCCGGTGGCTGAGCAGTTCTTC. Encoded protein: CASSVAQGPVAEQFF.

This clonotype has ten or more counts. The V gene is TRBV28, the J gene TRBJ2-7, with D tentatively TRBD1 (6 bases). The CDR3 length is 16 residues. The germline CDR1 and CDR2 sequences are MDHEN and SYDVKM. Trimming removed 2 bases at V and 2 bases at J, with 16 bases between. This CDR3 reads CASSLPRQDPTYEQYF. The CDR3 region has the DNA TGTGCCAGCAGTTTACCTCGACAGGATCCCACCTACGAGCAGTACTTC.

The rearrangement links TRBV19 to TRBJ1-6; TRBD1 matches 10 bases. Germline CDR1 reads LNHDA; CDR2 reads SQIVND (reference sequence). V lost 3 bases, J lost 10 bases, and 3 bases stayed unmatched. This CDR3 has 14 residues. CDR3 sequence reads: CASSMGQGPSPLHF. Written as DNA, the CDR3 is TGTGCCAGTAGTATGGGACAGGGGCCCTCACCCCTCCACTTT.

This clonotype came up many times. The V and J genes are TRBV28 and TRBJ1-4; 7 positions agree with TRBD1. There are 15 residues in the CDR3. Losses at the gene ends were 4 bases for V and 5 bases for J; bases not matched to a gene: 7. CDR1 is MDHEN, CDR2 SYDVKM, per germline. The DNA of the CDR3 is TGTGCCAGCAGTTCACCGGGACAGCGAAATGAAAAACTGTTTTTT. Translating it yields CASSSPGQRNEKLFF. The whole variable domain, filled in from reference TRBV28 and TRBJ1-4, reads DVKVTQSSRYLVKRTGEKVFLECVQDMDHENMFWYRQDPGLGLRLIYFSYDVKMKEKGDIPEGYSVSREKKERFSLILESASTNQTSMYLCASSSPGQRNEKLFFGSGTQLSVL.

This clonotype was counted ten times or more. This chain connects TRBV6-1 to TRBJ2-7; D unresolved. The ends were cut back, 6 bases at V and 7 bases at J, with 13 bases in the middle. Germline CDR1 reads MNHNS; CDR2 reads SASEGT. The CDR3 loop spans 12 amino acids. This CDR3 reads CASRNVLGEQYF. In DNA form, the CDR3 reads TGTGCCAGCAGAAATGTCCTGGGGGAGCAGTACTTC.

To note about this clonotype: This may arise from a read error, as a much more abundant clone is one base away. The chain is built from TRBV7-2 and TRBJ2-2; TRBD2 matches 7 bases. The CDR3 sequence is 15 residues long. Germline V gene sequence: CDR1 SGHTA, CDR2 FQGNSA. CDR3 amino acids: CASSTSEGLTGQLFF. CDR3 bases: TGTGCCAGCAGCACAAGCGAGGGACTAACCGGGCAGCTGTTTTTT.

This clonotype was found many times. The chain couples TRBV20-1 to TRBJ1-5; a weak D match, TRBD1 (5 bases). Germline CDR1 reads DFQATT; CDR2 reads SNEGSKA (reference sequence). V lost 1 base, J lost 1 base, and 11 bases lay in between. The CDR3 contains 15 residues. CDR3 in amino acids: CSARAEGRSNQPQHF. CDR3 coding DNA: TGCAGTGCTAGAGCTGAGGGGCGAAGCAATCAGCCCCAGCATTTT.

In this sample, this clonotype turned up many times. V usage is TRBV24-1 and J usage is TRBJ2-5; TRBD2 agrees at 11 bases. J gave up 8 bases and V 9 bases, and 10 bases lay outside the gene matches. The CDR3 has 14 amino acids. Germline V gene data show CDR1 as KGHDR and CDR2 as SFDVKD. CDR3 DNA sequence: TGTGCCACCGGTAGCGGGAGGGCTATTGAAACCCAGTACTTC. Translating gives CATGSGRAIETQYF.

This clonotype was seen more than once but under ten times. CDR3 bases: TGTGCCAGCAGCTCAGGGAGAGGGGGAAACACCATATATTTT. As protein: CASSSGRGGNTIYF. This rearrangement joins TRBV11-2 to TRBJ1-3; maybe TRBD1 (5 bases). Germline V gene data show CDR1 as SGHAT and CDR2 as FQNNGV. The ends were cut back, 4 bases at V and 4 bases at J, with 11 bases in the middle. This CDR3 has 14 amino acids.

This clonotype was picked up many times. The chain recombines TRBV28 with TRBJ2-3, with TRBD1 identical over 7 bases. This CDR3 region has 15 residues. The trim removed 5 bases at V and 3 bases at J, leaving 8 bases unmatched. In germline, CDR1 is MDHEN, CDR2 SYDVKM. The CDR3 is CASSEQGWGTDTQYF. Written as DNA, the CDR3 is TGTGCCAGCAGTGAACAGGGGTGGGGGACAGATACGCAGTATTTT.